This TCR beta chain was retrieved from a study of patients and donors after allogeneic stem cell transplantation. The CDR3 spans 15 residues. The germline V and J ends were trimmed by 6 bases and 8 bases, with 17 bases remaining between them. MiXCR, run by TCRdb on the RT-PCR reads, gives a single entry per CDR3 protein. The sample records 100,000 to 120,000 distinct CDR3 sequences, around 35% being singletons. The genes are TRBV12-3 or TRBV12-4 and TRBJ1-6; D is possibly TRBD1 (5 bases). This receptor was identified in a human donor who was either an allogeneic HSCT recipient or a stem cell or donor lymphocyte infusion donor (not recorded which). It is not recorded whose cells these are; they may come from a transplant donor. The material sequenced was blood, either unsorted or a sorted T cell fraction (not recorded which). The CDR3 spells CASRARGAMDSPLHF. The DNA of the CDR3 is TGTGCCAGCAGGGCACGAGGGGCAATGGATTCACCCCTCCACTTT.